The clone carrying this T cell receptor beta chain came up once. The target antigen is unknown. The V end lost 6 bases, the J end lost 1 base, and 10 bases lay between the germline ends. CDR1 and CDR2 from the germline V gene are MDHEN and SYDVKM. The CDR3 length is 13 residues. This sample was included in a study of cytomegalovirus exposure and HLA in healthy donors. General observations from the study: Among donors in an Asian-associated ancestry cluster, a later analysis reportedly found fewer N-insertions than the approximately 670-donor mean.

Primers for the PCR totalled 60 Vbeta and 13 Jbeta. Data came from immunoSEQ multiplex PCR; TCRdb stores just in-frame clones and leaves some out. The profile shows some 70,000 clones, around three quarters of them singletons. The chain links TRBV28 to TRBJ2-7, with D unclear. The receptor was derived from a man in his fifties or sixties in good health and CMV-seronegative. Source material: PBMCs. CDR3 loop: CASRLRTSYEQYF. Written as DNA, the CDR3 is TGTGCCAGCAGGCTACGAACGTCCTACGAGCAGTACTTC.